This T cell receptor beta chain was documented in a study of T cell repertoires in cytomegalovirus infection. The wider study: As its CMV epitopes, the study selected recently identified HLA-C-restricted and well-studied HLA-B-restricted targets. CMV infection plus the matching HLA type was flagged by public TCR beta signatures.

Comment on this clonotype: The target antigen is unknown.

The V end was cut by 5 bases, the J end by 6 bases, with 14 bases between. CDR3 length equals 14 residues. The V gene's germline CDR1 is SGHAT and CDR2 FQNNGV. Regarding the study as a whole: The ex vivo response showed dominance by HLA-C-restricted CMV-specific TCR beta clonotypes.

In TCRdb, the reads were re-called with MiXCR into one record per CDR3 protein. The sample shows approximately 910,000 distinct CDR3 sequences, roughly 30% of them seen only once. The chain has TRBV11-2 and TRBJ2-1, with D perhaps assigned TRBD1 or TRBD2 (5 bases each). Sequenced here: cultured CD8+ T cells from PBMCs, sampled from culture after CMV antigen stimulation. The sequence was collected from a human donor in good health (CMV status not recorded). Some clones in this sample may be carry-over from other donors' samples. CDR3: CASSPLAGTNEQFF. The DNA of the CDR3 is TGTGCCAGCAGCCCCCTGGCAGGGACCAATGAGCAGTTCTTC. Full variable domain (remainder filled in from reference TRBV11-2 and TRBJ2-1): EAGVAQSPRYKIIEKRQSVAFWCNPISGHATLYWYQQILGQGPKLLIQFQNNGVVDDSQLPKDRFSAERLKGVDSTLKIQPAKLEDSAVYLCASSPLAGTNEQFFGPGTRLTVL.